One sample yielded the 12 T cell receptor beta chains listed below, sequenced in a study of blood T cell repertoires in COVID-19. The table came from immunoSEQ multiplex PCR; TCRdb's copy has only in-frame clones and leaves some out. The table has under 300,000 clones, about 90% seen once; the top ten hold about 6%. Material: PBMCs or T cells enriched from blood (not recorded which). These receptors originate from a woman aged 25-40 years with acute COVID-19.

The chain couples TRBV28 to TRBJ2-7; D uncertain. From germline, CDR1 is MDHEN and CDR2 SYDVKM. V lost 4 bases and J lost 2, with 12 bases in between. The CDR3 loop spans 14 amino acids. This CDR3 is CASSWLVKPYEQYF. The CDR3 coding sequence is TGTGCCAGCAGTTGGCTAGTTAAGCCCTACGAGCAGTACTTC.

V and J are TRBV10-3 and TRBJ2-3; 11 nucleotides align to TRBD2. CDR1 is ENHRY, CDR2 SYGVKD, per germline. Germline trimming cut 6 bases from V and 1 base from J; bases unmatched to any gene: 3. This CDR3 region has 15 residues. The CDR3 DNA reads as TGTGCCATCAGCAAACTAGCGGGGGGCACAGATACGCAGTATTTT. It codes for CAISKLAGGTDTQYF.

V usage is TRBV10-2 and J usage is TRBJ1-5; TRBD1 is a possible D gene (5 bases). CDR1 and CDR2 (germline): WSHSY, SAAADI. V was shortened by 6 bases and J by 6 bases, with 15 bases between the two germline ends. This CDR3 has 14 residues. CDR3 DNA sequence: TGCGCCAGCAGCAGCCAGGTAGGGGCTCAGCCCCAGCATTTT. Translated: CASSSQVGAQPQHF.

V usage is TRBV7-8 and J usage is TRBJ1-4; the D is unclear. V was trimmed by 3 bases and J by 0 bases, leaving 14 bases between them. This CDR3 comprises 17 residues. Germline V gene sequence: CDR1 SGHVS, CDR2 FQNEAQ. CDR3 sequence: CASSLRSSPATNEKLFF. Written as DNA, the CDR3 is TGTGCCAGCAGCTTGCGCTCCTCACCGGCAACTAATGAAAAACTGTTTTTT.

J is TRBJ2-4 and V is TRBV5-1; the match to TRBD1 covers 10 bases. This CDR3 comprises 14 residues. V lost 2 bases and J lost 5; bases outside the gene matches: 1. Germline V gene sequence: CDR1 SGHRS, CDR2 YFSETQ. The CDR3, as DNA: TGCGCCAGCAGCTTAGGGACAGGGGAAAACATTCAGTACTTC. Residues: CASSLGTGENIQYF.

The chain is built from TRBV6-4 and TRBJ1-6; 9 positions match TRBD1. The CDR3 contains 15 residues. V lost 5 bases to trimming and J lost 7 bases; unmatched junction nucleotides: 6. Germline values: CDR1 MRHNA, CDR2 SNTAGT. The CDR3 nucleotides read TGTGCCAGCAGTCGGGACAGGGAGAACAATTCACCCCTCCACTTT. It translates to CASSRDRENNSPLHF.

The chain has TRBV7-2 and TRBJ1-1; D gene uncertain. The CDR3 consists of 16 residues. Trimming stripped 2 bases from V and 4 bases from J, with 17 bases between. From germline, CDR1 is SGHTA and CDR2 FQGNSA. The CDR3 protein is CASSLFERASGTEAFF. CDR3 in DNA: TGTGCCAGCAGCTTATTTGAGCGGGCGTCGGGCACTGAAGCTTTCTTT.

The V and J genes are TRBV5-6 and TRBJ2-7; TRBD1 matches at 9 bases. The CDR3 contains 15 residues. Trimming removed 4 bases from V and 3 bases from J; junction bases left unmatched: 8. Per germline, CDR1 SGHDT and CDR2 YYEEEE. CDR3: CASSPDRGGVYEQYF. The CDR3 DNA reads TGTGCCAGCAGCCCGGACAGGGGAGGGGTCTACGAGCAGTACTTC.

The genes are TRBV10-3 and TRBJ1-1, with 9 bases identical to TRBD1. Germline V gene sequence: CDR1 ENHRY, CDR2 SYGVKD. The J segment lost 2 bases and the V segment lost 6 bases, leaving 4 bases of the junction unmatched. The CDR3 runs to 14 residues. CDR3 residues: CAIRRQGDNTEAFF. In DNA form, the CDR3 reads TGTGCCATCAGGCGACAGGGGGATAACACTGAAGCTTTCTTT.

The chain uses TRBV5-8 and TRBJ2-7, with D possibly matching TRBD2 (6 bases). V dropped 4 bases and J dropped 0 bases, with 11 bases sitting between them. The CDR3 is made up of 14 amino acids. In germline, CDR1 is SGHTS, CDR2 YDEGEE. The CDR3 DNA is TGTGCCAGCAGCCTAAGGACTAACTCCTACGAGCAGTACTTC. It yields the protein CASSLRTNSYEQYF.

The gene calls are TRBV27 and TRBJ2-3, with 7 positions matching TRBD2. Germline CDR1 is MNHEY and CDR2 is SMNVEV (reference sequence). This CDR3 spans 19 amino acids. The V gene end was trimmed by 0 bases and the J gene end by 4 bases; junction bases not matched to a gene: 16. This chain's CDR3 is CASSLSPTPFYRGADTQYF. The DNA of the CDR3 is TGTGCCAGCAGTTTATCCCCAACTCCCTTTTATCGGGGGGCAGATACGCAGTATTTT.

This chain connects TRBV3-1 (or the pseudogene TRBV3-2) to TRBJ1-1; no definite D call. The V gene lost 4 bases and the J gene lost 11 bases, with 23 bases spanning the gap. This CDR3 region has 15 residues. The germline CDR1 and CDR2 sequences are LGHDT and YNNKEL (reference sequence). The CDR3 loop is CASSPPSDTHPGAFF. CDR3 sequence (DNA): TGTGCCAGCAGCCCTCCCTCCGACACCCACCCTGGGGCTTTCTTT.